What follows describes a single T cell receptor (beta chain). Primed by a sample-barcoded 5' primer and a J-beta primer mix, a second PCR proceeded for 7 to 11 cycles. MiXCR, run by TCRdb on the 5' RACE reads, gives a single entry per CDR3 protein. The data hold more than 900,000 distinct CDR3 sequences, with about 29% observed a single time. CDR1 is MNHEY and CDR2 is SVGAGI in the germline V gene. V lost 4 bases and J lost 0, with 15 bases in between. CDR3 length: 16 residues. These data come from a study of blood T cells in healthy people across ages. The sample was also linked to a second study, of T cells of mothers and their children.

The sequenced sample consisted of blood. The chain recombines TRBV6-5 with TRBJ1-2; D gene uncertain. This receptor was identified in a woman between 35 and 50 years old in good health. The CDR3 region is CASSFLAAPANYGYTF. The DNA for the CDR3 is TGTGCCAGCAGTTTTCTCGCGGCCCCAGCTAACTATGGCTACACCTTC.